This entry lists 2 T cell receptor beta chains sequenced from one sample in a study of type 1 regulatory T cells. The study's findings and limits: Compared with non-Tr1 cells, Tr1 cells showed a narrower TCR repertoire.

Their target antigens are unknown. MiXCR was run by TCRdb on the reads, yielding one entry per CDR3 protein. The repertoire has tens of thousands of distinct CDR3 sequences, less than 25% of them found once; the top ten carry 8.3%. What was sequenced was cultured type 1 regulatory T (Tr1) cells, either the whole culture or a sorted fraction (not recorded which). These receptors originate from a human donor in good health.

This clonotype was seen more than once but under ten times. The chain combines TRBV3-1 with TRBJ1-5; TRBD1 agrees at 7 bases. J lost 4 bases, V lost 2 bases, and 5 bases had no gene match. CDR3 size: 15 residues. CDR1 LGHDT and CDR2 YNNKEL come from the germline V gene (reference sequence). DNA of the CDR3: TGTGCCAGCAGCCAATCCGGGACAGAGAATCAGCCCCAGCATTTT. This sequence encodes CASSQSGTENQPQHF.

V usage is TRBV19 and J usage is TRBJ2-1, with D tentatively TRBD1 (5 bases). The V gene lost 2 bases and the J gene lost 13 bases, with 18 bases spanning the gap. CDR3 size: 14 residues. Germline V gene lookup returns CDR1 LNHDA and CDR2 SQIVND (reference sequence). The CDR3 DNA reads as TGTGCCAGTAGTATAATGGTCAGGGCCGAGGAACAGTTCTTC. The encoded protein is CASSIMVRAEEQFF.